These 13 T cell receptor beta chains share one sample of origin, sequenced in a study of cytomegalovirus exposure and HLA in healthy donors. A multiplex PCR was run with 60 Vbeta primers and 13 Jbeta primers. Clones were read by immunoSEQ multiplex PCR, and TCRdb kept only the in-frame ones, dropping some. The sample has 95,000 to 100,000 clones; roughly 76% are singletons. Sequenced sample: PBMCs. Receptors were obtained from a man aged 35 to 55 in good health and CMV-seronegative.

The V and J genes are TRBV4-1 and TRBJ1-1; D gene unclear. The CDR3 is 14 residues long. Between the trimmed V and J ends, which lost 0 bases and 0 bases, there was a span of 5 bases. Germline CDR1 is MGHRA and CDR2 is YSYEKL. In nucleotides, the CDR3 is TGCGCCAGCAGCCAAGATACGGTGAACACTGAAGCTTTCTTT. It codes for CASSQDTVNTEAFF.

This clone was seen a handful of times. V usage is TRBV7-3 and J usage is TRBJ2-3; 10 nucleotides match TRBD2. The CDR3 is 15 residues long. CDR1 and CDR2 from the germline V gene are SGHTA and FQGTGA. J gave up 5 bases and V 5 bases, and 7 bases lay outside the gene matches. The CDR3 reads CASSPDSSGGDTQYF. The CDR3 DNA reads TGTGCCAGCAGCCCAGACTCTAGCGGGGGAGATACGCAGTATTTT.

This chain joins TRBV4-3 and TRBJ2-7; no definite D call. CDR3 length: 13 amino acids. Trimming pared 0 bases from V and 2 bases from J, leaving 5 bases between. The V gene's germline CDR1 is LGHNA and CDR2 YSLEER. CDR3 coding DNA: TGCGCCAGCAGCCAAGATCTCCCCTACGAGCAGTACTTC. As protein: CASSQDLPYEQYF.

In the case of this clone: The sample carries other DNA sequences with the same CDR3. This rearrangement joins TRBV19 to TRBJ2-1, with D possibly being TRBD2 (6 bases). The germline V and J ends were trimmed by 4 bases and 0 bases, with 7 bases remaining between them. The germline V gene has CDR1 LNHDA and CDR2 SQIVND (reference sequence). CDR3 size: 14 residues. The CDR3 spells CASSTGVSYNEQFF. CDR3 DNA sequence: TGTGCCAGTAGTACGGGGGTCTCCTACAATGAGCAGTTCTTC.

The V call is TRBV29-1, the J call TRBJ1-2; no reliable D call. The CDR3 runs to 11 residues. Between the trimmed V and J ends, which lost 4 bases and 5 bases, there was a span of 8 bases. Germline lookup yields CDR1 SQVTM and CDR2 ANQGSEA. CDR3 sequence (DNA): TGCAGCGTTGGGTCAGGATATGGCTACACCTTC. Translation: CSVGSGYGYTF.

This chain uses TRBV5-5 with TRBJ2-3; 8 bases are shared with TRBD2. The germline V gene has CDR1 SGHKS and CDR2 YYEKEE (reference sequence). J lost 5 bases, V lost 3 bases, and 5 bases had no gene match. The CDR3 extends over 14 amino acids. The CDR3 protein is CASSWSGREDTQYF. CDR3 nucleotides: TGTGCCAGCAGCTGGAGCGGGAGAGAAGATACGCAGTATTTT. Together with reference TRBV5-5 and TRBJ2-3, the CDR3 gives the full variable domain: DAGVTQSPTHLIKTRGQQVTLRCSPISGHKSVSWYQQVLGQGPQFIFQYYEKEERGRGNFPDRFSARQFPNYSSELNVNALLLGDSALYLCASSWSGREDTQYFGPGTRLTVL.

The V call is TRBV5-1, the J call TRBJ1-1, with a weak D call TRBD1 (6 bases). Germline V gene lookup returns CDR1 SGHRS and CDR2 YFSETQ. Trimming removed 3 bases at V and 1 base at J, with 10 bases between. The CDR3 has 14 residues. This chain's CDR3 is CASSWTAGNTEAFF. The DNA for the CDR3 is TGCGCCAGCAGCTGGACAGCCGGGAACACTGAAGCTTTCTTT.

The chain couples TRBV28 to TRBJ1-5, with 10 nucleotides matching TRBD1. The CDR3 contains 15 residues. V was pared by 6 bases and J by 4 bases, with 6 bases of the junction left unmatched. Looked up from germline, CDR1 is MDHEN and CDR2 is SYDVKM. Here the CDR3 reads CASRGDRGRNQPQHF. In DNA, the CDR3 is TGTGCCAGCAGGGGGGACAGGGGCAGAAATCAGCCCCAGCATTTT.

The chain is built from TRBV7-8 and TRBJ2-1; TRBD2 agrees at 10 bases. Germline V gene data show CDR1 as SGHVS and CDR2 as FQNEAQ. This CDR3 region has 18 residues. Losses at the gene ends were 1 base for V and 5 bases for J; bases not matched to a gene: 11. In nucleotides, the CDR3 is TGTGCCAGCAGCTTAGGTTCCCTAGCGGGAGTGGGAGACAATGAGCAGTTCTTC. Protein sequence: CASSLGSLAGVGDNEQFF.

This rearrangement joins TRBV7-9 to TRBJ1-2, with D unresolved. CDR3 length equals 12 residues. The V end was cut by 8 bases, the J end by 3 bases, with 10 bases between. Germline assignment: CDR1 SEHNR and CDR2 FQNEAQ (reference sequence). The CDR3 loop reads CASWSPDYGYTF. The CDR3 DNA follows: TGTGCCAGCTGGAGCCCTGACTATGGCTACACCTTC.

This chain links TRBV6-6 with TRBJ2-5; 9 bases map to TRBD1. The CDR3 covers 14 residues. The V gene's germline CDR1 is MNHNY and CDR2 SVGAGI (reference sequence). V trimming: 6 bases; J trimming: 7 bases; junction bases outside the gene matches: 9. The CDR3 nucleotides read TGTGCCAGCAGGGACCGGGACAGGGTGGGGACCCAGTACTTC. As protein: CASRDRDRVGTQYF.

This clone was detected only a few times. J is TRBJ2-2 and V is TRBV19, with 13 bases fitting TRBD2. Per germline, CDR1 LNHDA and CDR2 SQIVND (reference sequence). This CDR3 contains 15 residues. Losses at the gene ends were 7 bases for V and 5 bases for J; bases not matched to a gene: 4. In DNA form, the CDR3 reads TGTGCCAGTACCCAGACTAGCGGGGGGACCGGGGAGCTGTTTTTT. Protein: CASTQTSGGTGELFF.

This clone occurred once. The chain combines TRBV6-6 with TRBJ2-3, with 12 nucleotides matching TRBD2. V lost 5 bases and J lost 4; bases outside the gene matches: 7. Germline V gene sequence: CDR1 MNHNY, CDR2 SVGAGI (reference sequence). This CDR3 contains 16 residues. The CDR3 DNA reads TGTGCCAGCAGTCCAAGACTAGCGGGAGATTCAGATACGCAGTATTTT. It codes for CASSPRLAGDSDTQYF.